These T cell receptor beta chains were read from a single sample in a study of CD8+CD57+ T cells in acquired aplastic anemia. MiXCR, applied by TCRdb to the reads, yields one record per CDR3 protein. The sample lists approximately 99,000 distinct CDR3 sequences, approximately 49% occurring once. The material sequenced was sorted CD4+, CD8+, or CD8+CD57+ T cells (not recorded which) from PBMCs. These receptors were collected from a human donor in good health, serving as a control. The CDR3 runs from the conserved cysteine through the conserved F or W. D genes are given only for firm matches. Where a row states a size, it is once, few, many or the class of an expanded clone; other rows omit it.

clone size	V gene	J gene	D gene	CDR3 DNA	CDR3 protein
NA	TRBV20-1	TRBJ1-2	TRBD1	TGCAGTGCTAACATTCTTCCGGGACAGAACTATGGCTACACCTTC	CSANILPGQNYGYTF
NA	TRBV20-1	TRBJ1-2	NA	TGCAGTGCTAGAGACCCAGGGTATGGCTACACCTTC	CSARDPGYGYTF
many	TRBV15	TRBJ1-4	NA	TGTGCCACCAGCAGAGGGGAGGCCCGGGGTCATGAAAAACTGTTTTTT	CATSRGEARGHEKLFF
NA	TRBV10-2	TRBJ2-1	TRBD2	TGCGCCAGCAGTGCCCTAGCGGGGGGGATTGAGCAGTTCTTC	CASSALAGGIEQFF
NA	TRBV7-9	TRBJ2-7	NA	TGTGCCAGCGGGATGAAATACGAGCAGTACTTC	CASGMKYEQYF
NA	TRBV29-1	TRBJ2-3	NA	TGCAGCGTTGAAGACCTTTTTGGGGCAGATACGCAGTATTTT	CSVEDLFGADTQYF
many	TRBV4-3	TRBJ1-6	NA	TGCGCCAGCAGCCAGGACGACACTCGGGTAGACTATAATTCACCCCTCCACTTT	CASSQDDTRVDYNSPLHF
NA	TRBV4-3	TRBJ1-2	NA	TGCGCCAGCAGCCAAGATAGGGCGGGTGGGGGCTACACCTTC	CASSQDRAGGGYTF
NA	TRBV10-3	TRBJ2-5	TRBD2	TGTGCCATCAGTGAGTCGATACTAGCGGGAGAGACCCAGTACTTC	CAISESILAGETQYF
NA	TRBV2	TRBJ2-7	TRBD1	TGTGCCAGCAGTGAAATCGGACAGGATTACGAGCAGTACTTC	CASSEIGQDYEQYF
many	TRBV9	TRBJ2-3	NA	TGTGCCAGCAGCGTAGAGACAGGGAGGACAGATACGCAGTATTTT	CASSVETGRTDTQYF
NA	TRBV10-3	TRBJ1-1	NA	TGTGCCATCAGTGGGTCAGTGAAAGGCACTGAAGCTTTCTTT	CAISGSVKGTEAFF
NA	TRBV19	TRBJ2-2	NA	TGTGCCAGTAGTATAGGGACGGAAGGGACCGGGGAGCTGTTTTTT	CASSIGTEGTGELFF
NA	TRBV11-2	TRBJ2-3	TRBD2	TGTGCCAGCAGCCCTCAAGCGGGGGGAGGCACAGATACGCAGTATTTT	CASSPQAGGGTDTQYF
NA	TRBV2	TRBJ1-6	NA	TGTGCCAGCAGTGGTTCGGGGCGAAATTCACCCCTCCACTTT	CASSGSGRNSPLHF
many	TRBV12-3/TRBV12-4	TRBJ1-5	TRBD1	TGTGCCAGCAGCAAGGGACAGGGGACTCAGCCCCAGCATTTT	CASSKGQGTQPQHF
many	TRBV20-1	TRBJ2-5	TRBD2	TGCAGTGCTAGAGATCGGGCTAGCGGGGGTAAGACCCAGTACTTC	CSARDRASGGKTQYF
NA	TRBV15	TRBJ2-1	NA	TGTGCCACCAGCAGAGACGGGAATGAGCAGTTCTTC	CATSRDGNEQFF
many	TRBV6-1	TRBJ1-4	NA	TGTGCCAGCAGTCGCCCACAGGAGGAAAAACTGTTTTTT	CASSRPQEEKLFF
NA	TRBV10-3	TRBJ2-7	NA	TGTGCCAGCAGGAATCTCCCCGGCGTCCTTGAGCAGTACTTC	CASRNLPGVLEQYF
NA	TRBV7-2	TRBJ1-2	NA	TGTGCCATCACTGCAGGCGGGGCCTATGGCTACACCTTC	CAITAGGAYGYTF
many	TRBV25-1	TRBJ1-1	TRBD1	TGTGCCAGCAGCGTTCCCCCGGGACAGGGGGCCCGGGGGGACACTGAAGCTTTCTTT	CASSVPPGQGARGDTEAFF
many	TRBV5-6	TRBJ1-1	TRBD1	TGTGCCAGCAGCAACGACAGGGGGACTGAAGCTTTCTTT	CASSNDRGTEAFF
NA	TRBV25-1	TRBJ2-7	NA	NA	CACSARVRDRGSYEQYF
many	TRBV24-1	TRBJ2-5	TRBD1	TGTGCCACCAGTGATTTGAACAGGGGGATGGGAGAGACCCAGTACTTC	CATSDLNRGMGETQYF
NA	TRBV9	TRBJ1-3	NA	TGTGCCAGCAGCCCCAGGGGAGGGCGAGGAAACACCATATATTTT	CASSPRGGRGNTIYF
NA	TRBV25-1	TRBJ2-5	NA	TGTGCCAGCAGTGGAGATCCCAGCATGAAAGAGACCCAGTACTTC	CASSGDPSMKETQYF
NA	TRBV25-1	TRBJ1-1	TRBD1	TGTGCCAGCGGAACCGACAGGGTACCGAATGAAGCTTTCTTT	CASGTDRVPNEAFF
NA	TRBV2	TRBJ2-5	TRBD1	TGTGCCAGCATCGATACAGGGGGCTTTTCCAAGACCCAGTACTTC	CASIDTGGFSKTQYF
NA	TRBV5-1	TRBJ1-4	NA	TGCGCCAGCAGCTTGGCAGGGGTGCGAGATGAAAAACTGTTTTTT	CASSLAGVRDEKLFF
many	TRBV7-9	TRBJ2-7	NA	TGTGCCAGCAGCTCCCCCGCCGGGACGCCACCCTACGAGCAGTACTTC	CASSSPAGTPPYEQYF
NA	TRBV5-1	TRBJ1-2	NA	TGCGCCAGCAGCACCCGAGACAGAAACTATGGCTACACCTTC	CASSTRDRNYGYTF
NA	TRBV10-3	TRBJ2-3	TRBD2	TGTGCCATCAGAAGCGGGGGCGGAGTAGGCACAGATACGCAGTATTTT	CAIRSGGGVGTDTQYF